This T cell receptor beta chain derives from a study of breast tumors, draining lymph nodes, adjacent tissues. TCRdb reprocessed the multiplex PCR reads with MiXCR, giving one entry per CDR3 protein. The data show tens of thousands of distinct CDR3 sequences, 57% seen once. General study points: Data fit most tumor T cells coming from lymph node, expanding in tumor. Tumor repertoires ranked between lymph nodes and nontumor tissue in diversity, with V and J gene preferences.

J lost 1 base, V lost 10 bases, and 7 bases had no gene match. The CDR3 covers 14 residues. The germline gives CDR1 SNHLY, CDR2 FYNNEI. Notes on this clonotype: What it binds is unknown.

This receptor was taken from a female donor with breast cancer. Some clones in this sample may be carry-over from other donors' samples. Sequencing input: breast tumor tissue. The chain is built from TRBV2 and TRBJ2-3; TRBD2 matches 8 bases. The DNA of the CDR3 is TGTGCCACCCTAGCGGGCCTCGGCACAGATACGCAGTATTTT. It encodes CATLAGLGTDTQYF.